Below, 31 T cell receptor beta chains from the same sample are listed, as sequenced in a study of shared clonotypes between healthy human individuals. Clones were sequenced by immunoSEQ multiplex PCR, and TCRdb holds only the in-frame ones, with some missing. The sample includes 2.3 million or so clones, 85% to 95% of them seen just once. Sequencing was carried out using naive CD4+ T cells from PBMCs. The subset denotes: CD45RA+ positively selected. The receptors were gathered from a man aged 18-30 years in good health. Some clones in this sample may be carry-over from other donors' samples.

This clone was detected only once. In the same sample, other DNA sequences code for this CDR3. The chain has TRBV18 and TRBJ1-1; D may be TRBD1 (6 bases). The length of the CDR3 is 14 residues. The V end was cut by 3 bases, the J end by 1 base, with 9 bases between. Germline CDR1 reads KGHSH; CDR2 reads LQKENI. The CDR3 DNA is TGTGCCAGCTCACCCGGACAGCCGAACACTGAAGCTTTCTTT. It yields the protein CASSPGQPNTEAFF.

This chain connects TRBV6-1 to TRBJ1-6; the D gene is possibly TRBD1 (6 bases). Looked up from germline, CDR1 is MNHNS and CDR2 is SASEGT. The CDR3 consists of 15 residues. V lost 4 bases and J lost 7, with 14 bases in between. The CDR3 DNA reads TGTGCCAGCAGTGGGGTTGGGGGGGCGAATTCACCCCTCCACTTT. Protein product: CASSGVGGANSPLHF.

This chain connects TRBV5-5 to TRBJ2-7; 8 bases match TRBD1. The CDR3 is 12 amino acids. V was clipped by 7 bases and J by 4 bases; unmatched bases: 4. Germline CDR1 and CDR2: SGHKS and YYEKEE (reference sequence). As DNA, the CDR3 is TGTGCCAGCGCGCAGGGGGCTTACGAGCAGTACTTC. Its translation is CASAQGAYEQYF.

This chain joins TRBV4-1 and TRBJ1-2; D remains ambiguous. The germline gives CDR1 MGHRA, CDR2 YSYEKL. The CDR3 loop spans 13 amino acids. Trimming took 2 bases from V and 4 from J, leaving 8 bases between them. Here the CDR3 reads CASSQFEAYGYTF. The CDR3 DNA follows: TGCGCCAGCAGCCAATTTGAAGCCTATGGCTACACCTTC.

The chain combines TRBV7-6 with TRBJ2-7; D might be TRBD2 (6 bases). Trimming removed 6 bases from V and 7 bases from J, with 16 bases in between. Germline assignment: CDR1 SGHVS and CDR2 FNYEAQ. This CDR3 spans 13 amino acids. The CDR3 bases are TGTGCCAGCAGTCTAGGAGGGGTCGGGGAGCAGTACTTC. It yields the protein CASSLGGVGEQYF.

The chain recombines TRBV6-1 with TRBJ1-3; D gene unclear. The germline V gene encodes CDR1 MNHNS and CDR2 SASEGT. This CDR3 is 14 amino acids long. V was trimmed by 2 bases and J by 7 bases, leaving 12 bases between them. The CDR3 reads CASSEFFGRNTIYF. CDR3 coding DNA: TGTGCCAGCAGTGAATTCTTTGGACGGAACACCATATATTTT.

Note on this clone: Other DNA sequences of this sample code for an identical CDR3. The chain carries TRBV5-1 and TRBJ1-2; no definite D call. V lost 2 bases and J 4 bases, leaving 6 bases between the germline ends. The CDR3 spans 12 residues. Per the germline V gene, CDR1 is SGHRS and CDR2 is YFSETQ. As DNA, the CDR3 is TGCGCCAGCAGCTTAAAGGGCTATGGCTACACCTTC. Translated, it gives CASSLKGYGYTF.

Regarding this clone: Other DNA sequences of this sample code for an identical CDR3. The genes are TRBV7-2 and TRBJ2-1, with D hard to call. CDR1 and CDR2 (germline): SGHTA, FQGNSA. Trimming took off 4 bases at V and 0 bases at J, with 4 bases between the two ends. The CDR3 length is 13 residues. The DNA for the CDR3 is TGTGCCAGCAGCTCGAGCTCCTACAATGAGCAGTTCTTC. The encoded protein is CASSSSSYNEQFF.

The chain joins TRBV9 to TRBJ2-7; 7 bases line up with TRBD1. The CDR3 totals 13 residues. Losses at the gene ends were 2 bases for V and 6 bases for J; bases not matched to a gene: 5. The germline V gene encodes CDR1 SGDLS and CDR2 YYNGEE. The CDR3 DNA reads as TGTGCCAGCAGCGTCACGGGGACAGCCGAGCAGTACTTC. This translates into CASSVTGTAEQYF.

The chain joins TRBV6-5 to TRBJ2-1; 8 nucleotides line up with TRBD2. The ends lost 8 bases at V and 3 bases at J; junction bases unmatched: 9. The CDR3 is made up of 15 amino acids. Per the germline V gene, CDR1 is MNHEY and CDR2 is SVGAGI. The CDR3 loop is CASSLRSGGYNEQFF. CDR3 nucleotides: TGTGCCAGCTCCCTCAGGAGCGGGGGCTACAATGAGCAGTTCTTC.

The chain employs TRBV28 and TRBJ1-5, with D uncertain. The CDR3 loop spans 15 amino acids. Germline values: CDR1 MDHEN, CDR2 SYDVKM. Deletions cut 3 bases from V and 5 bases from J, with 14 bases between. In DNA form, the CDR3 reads TGTGCCAGCAGTTTCGCGGGGTATTGGGATCAGCCCCAGCATTTT. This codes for CASSFAGYWDQPQHF.

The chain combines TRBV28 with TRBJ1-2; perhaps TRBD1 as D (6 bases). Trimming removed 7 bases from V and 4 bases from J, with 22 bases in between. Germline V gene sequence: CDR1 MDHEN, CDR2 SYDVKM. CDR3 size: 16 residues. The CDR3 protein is CASTLYRGGAGYGYTF. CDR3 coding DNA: TGTGCCAGCACCCTTTATCGTGGGGGCGCGGGCTATGGCTACACCTTC.

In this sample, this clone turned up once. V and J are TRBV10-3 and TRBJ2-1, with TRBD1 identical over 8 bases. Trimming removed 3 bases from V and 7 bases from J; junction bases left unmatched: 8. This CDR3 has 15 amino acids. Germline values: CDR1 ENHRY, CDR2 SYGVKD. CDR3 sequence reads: CAISDFGTGLNEQFF. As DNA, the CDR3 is TGTGCCATCAGTGATTTTGGGACAGGCCTAAATGAGCAGTTCTTC.

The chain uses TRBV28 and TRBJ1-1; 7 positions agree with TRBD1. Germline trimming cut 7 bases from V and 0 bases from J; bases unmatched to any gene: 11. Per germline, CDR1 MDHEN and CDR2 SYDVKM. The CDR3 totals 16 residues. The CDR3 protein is CASIKAGGILNTEAFF. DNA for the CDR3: TGTGCCAGCATCAAGGCAGGGGGAATCTTGAACACTGAAGCTTTCTTT. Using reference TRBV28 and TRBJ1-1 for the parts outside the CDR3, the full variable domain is DVKVTQSSRYLVKRTGEKVFLECVQDMDHENMFWYRQDPGLGLRLIYFSYDVKMKEKGDIPEGYSVSREKKERFSLILESASTNQTSMYLCASIKAGGILNTEAFFGQGTRLTVV.

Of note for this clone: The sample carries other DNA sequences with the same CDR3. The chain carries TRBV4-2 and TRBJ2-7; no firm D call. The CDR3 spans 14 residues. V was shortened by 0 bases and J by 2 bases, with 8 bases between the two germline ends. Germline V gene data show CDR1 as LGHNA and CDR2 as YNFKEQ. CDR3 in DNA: TGTGCCAGCAGCCAAGATGGCGGTACCTACGAGCAGTACTTC. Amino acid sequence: CASSQDGGTYEQYF.

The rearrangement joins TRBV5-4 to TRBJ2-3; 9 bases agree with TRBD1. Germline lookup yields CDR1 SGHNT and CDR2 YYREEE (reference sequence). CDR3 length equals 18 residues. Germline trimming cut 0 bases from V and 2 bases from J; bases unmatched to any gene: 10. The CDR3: CASSLAGGTGLITDTQYF. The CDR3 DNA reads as TGTGCCAGCAGCTTGGCCGGGGGGACAGGGCTAATCACAGATACGCAGTATTTT.

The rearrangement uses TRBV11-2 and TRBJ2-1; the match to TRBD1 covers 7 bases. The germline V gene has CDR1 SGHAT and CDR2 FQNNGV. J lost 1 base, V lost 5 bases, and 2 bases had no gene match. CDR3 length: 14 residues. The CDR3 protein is CASSRQGSYNEQFF. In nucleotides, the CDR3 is TGTGCCAGCAGCCGACAGGGATCCTACAATGAGCAGTTCTTC.

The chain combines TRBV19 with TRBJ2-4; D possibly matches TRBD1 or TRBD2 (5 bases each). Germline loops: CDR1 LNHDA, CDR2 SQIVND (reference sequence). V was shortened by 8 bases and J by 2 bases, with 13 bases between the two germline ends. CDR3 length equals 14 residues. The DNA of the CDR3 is TGTGCCAGTCGAGGGGCAGGTACCAAAAACATTCAGTACTTC. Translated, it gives CASRGAGTKNIQYF.

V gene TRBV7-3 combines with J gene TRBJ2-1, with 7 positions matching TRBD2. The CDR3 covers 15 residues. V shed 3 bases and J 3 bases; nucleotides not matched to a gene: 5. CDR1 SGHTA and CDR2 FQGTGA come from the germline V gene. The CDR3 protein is CASSLAGVGYNEQFF. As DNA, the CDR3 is TGTGCCAGCAGCTTGGCGGGAGTGGGCTACAATGAGCAGTTCTTC.

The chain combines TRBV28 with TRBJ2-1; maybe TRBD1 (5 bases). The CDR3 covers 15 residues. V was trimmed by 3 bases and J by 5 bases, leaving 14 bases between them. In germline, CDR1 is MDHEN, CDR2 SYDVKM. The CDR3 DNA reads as TGTGCCAGCAGTTTCTCGGGCAGGGATCACAATGAGCAGTTCTTC. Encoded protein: CASSFSGRDHNEQFF.

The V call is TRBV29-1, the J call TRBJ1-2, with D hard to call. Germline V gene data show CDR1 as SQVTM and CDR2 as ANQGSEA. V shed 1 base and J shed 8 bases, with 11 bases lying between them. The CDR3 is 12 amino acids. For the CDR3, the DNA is TGCAGCGTTGAAGGAGTCAGGCGGGGCTACACCTTC. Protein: CSVEGVRRGYTF.

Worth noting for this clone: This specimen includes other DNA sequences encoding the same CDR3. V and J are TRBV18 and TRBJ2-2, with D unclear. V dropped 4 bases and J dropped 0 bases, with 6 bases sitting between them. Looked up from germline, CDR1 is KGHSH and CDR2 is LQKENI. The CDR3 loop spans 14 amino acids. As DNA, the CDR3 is TGTGCCAGCTCACGGGCCGCGAACACCGGGGAGCTGTTTTTT. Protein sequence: CASSRAANTGELFF.

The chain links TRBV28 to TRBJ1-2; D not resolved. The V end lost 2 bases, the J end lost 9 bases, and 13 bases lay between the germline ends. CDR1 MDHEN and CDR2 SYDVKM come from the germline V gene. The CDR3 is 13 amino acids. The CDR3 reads CASSLDGVMRYTF. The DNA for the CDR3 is TGTGCCAGCAGTTTAGATGGAGTTATGCGCTACACCTTC.

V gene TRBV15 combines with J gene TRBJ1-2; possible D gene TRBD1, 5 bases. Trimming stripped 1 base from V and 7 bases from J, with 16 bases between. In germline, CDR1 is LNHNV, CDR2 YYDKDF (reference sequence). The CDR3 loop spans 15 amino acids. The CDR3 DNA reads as TGTGCCACCAGCAGAGGAAGGGAGGGGATTAGTGGCTACACCTTC. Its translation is CATSRGREGISGYTF.

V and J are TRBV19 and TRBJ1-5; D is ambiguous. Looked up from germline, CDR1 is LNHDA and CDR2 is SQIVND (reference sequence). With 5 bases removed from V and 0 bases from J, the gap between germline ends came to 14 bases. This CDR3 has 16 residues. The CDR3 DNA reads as TGTGCCAGTAGTCGGCCGTCGTTATTTAGCAATCAGCCCCAGCATTTT. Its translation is CASSRPSLFSNQPQHF.

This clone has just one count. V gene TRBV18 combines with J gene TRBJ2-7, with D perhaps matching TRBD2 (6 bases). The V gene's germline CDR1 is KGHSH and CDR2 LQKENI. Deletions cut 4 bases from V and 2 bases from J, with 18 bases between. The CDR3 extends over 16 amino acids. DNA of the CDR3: TGTGCCAGCTCACACACGCTCCCTAGCGAAACCTACGAGCAGTACTTC. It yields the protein CASSHTLPSETYEQYF.

The DNA of the CDR3 is TGTGCCACCAAGGGACAGGGAAGCGGCTATGGCTACACCTTC. Translated, it gives CATKGQGSGYGYTF. The J gene is TRBJ1-2, the V gene TRBV28; 9 bases are shared with TRBD1. Looked up from germline, CDR1 is MDHEN and CDR2 is SYDVKM. Germline trimming cut 10 bases from V and 4 bases from J; bases unmatched to any gene: 10. The CDR3 sequence is 14 residues long.

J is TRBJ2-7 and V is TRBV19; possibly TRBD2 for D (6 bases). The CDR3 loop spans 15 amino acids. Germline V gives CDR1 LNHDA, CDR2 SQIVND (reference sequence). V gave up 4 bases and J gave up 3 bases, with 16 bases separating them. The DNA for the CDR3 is TGTGCCAGTAGTAAGACTAGTTCTGGGGGCTACGAGCAGTACTTC. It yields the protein CASSKTSSGGYEQYF. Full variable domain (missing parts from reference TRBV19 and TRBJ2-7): DGGITQSPKYLFRKEGQNVTLSCEQNLNHDAMYWYRQDPGQGLRLIYYSQIVNDFQKGDIAEGYSVSREKKESFPLTVTSAQKNPTAFYLCASSKTSSGGYEQYFGPGTRLTVT.

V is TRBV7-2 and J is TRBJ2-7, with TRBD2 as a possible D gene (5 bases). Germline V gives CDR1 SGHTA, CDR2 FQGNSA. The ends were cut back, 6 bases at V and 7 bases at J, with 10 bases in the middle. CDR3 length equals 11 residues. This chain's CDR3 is CASSRTGEQYF. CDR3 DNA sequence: TGTGCCAGCAGTCGCACGGGGGAGCAGTACTTC.

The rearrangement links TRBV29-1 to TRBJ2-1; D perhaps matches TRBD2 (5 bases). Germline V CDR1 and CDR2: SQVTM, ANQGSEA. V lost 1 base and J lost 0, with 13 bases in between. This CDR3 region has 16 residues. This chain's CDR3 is CSVEVSVAGSYNEQFF. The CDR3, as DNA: TGCAGCGTTGAAGTCAGTGTGGCGGGCTCCTACAATGAGCAGTTCTTC.

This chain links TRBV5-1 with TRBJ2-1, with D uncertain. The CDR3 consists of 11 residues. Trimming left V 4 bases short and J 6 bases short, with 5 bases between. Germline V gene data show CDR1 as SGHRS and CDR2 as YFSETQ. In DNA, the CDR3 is TGCGCCAGCAGCATTAGCAATGAGCAGTTCTTC. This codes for CASSISNEQFF.